Here is one T cell receptor (beta chain) with its context. Antigen: not known. This record comes from a study of chemoradiotherapy in HPV16-positive cancers. The ends were cut back, 3 bases at V and 5 bases at J, with 13 bases in the middle. Germline-derived CDR1 and CDR2 are MNHNS and SASEGT. The length of the CDR3 is 14 residues. Over chemoradiotherapy, repertoires were sampled more than once. TCRdb's table, derived via immunoSEQ multiplex PCR, lists solely in-frame clones and lacks some. The table records about 6,600 clones, roughly 80% of them present only once. Study-wide points: Better recurrence-free survival went with HPV-responsive T-cell expansion in HPV16-positive patients. During treatment, candidate HPV-specific clones and E7-related motifs expanded in tumor.

The starting material was tumor tissue, obtained from a patient who underwent chemoradiotherapy. The chain recombines TRBV6-1 with TRBJ2-5, with D maybe TRBD1 (5 bases). The TCR originated in a human donor with HPV-associated anogenital cancer. The CDR3 DNA follows: TGTGCCAGCAGTGATTCGATCAACAGGGAGACCCAGTACTTC. Residues: CASSDSINRETQYF.